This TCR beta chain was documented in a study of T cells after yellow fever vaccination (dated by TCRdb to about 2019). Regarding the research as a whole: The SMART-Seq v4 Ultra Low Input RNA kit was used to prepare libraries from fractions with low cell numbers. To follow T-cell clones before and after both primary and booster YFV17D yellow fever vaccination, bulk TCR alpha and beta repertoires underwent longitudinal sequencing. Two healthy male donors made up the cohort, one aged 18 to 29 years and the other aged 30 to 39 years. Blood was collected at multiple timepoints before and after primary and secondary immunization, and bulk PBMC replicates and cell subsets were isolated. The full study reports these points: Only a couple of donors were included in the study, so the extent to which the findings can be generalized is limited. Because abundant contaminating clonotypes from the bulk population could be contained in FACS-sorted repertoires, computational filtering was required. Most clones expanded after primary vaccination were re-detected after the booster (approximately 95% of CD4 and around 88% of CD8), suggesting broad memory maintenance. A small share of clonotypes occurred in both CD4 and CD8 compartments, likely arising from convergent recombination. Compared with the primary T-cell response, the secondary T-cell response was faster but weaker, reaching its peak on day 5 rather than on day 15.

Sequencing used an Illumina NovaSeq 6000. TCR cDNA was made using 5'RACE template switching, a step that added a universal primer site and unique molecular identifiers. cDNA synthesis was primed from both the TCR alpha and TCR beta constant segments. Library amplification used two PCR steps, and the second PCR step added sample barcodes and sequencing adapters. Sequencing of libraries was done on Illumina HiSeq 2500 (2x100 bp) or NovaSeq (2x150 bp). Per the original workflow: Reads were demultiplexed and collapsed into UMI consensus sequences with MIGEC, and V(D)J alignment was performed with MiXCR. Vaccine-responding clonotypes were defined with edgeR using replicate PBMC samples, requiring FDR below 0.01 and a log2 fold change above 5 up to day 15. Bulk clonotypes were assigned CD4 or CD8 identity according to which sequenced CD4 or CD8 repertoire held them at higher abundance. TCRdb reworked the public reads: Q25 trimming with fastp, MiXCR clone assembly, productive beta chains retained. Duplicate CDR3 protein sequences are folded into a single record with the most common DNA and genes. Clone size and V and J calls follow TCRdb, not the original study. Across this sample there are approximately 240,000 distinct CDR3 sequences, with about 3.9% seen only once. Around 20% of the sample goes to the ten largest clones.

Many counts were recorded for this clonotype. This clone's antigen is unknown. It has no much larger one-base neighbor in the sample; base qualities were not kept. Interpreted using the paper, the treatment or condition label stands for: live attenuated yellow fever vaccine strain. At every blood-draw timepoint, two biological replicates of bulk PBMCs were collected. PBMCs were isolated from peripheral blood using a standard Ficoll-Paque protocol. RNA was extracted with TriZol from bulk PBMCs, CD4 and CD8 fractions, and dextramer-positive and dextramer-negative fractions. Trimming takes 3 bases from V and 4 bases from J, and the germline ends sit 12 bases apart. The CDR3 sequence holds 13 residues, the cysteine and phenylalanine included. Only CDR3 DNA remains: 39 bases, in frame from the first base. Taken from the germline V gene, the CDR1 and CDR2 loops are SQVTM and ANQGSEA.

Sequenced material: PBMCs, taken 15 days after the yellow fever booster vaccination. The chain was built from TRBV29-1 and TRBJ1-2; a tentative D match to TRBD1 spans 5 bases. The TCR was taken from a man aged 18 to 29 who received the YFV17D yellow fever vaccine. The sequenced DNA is TGCAGCGTTGAGGGGGGTGAAATCTATGGCTACACCTTC. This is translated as CSVEGGEIYGYTF.